The rows below give T cell receptor beta chains drawn from one sample of a study of blood T cell repertoires in COVID-19. The assay was immunoSEQ multiplex PCR, and TCRdb's table has in-frame clones only and misses some. This sample has approximately 100,000 clones; around 90% occur once, and the top ten carry about 6.3%. Source material: peripheral blood. These TCRs come from a woman aged 60 to 75 with acute or convalescent COVID-19. CDR3s include the opening cysteine and the closing phenylalanine or tryptophan. The D gene is left open where the match is weak. Rows may omit the clone size; those that give it use once, few, many or a size class.

clone_size,v_call,j_call,d_call,cdr3_nt,cdr3_aa
.,TRBV5-1,TRBJ2-7,TRBD1,TGCGCCAGCAGGCCTTCCGGGACAGGGGCGGTCCACGAGCAGTACTTC,CASRPSGTGAVHEQYF
.,TRBV5-1,TRBJ2-3,TRBD1,TGCGCCAGCATGCTACAGGGGCCCAGCACAGATACGCAGTATTTT,CASMLQGPSTDTQYF
.,TRBV7-6,TRBJ2-2,.,TGTGCCAGCAGCTTAGACGTTAGACAGACCACCGGGGAGCTGTTTTTT,CASSLDVRQTTGELFF
.,TRBV3-1/TRBV3-2,TRBJ2-2,TRBD2,TGTGCCAGCAGCCAAGGGACTAGCGGGACGGCCGGGGAGCTGTTTTTT,CASSQGTSGTAGELFF
.,TRBV19,TRBJ2-3,.,TGTGCCAGTCATCGGGGTGGCGGCACAGATACGCAGTATTTT,CASHRGGGTDTQYF
.,TRBV5-1,TRBJ1-1,.,TGCGCCAGCCGGAGGGGTCAAACTGAAGCTTTCTTT,CASRRGQTEAFF
.,TRBV3-1/TRBV3-2,TRBJ2-5,TRBD1,TGTGCCAGCAGCCTCCAAGGGACAGCCCAAGTGGAGACCCAGTACTTC,CASSLQGTAQVETQYF
.,TRBV19,TRBJ1-2,.,TGTGCCAGTAGCTTCACCGGACAAGGGACTTATGGCTACACCTTC,CASSFTGQGTYGYTF
once,TRBV5-1,TRBJ1-4,TRBD1,TGCGCCAGCAGCTTGGAGGGGGCAGGTGGTGAAAAACTGTTTTTT,CASSLEGAGGEKLFF
.,TRBV5-1,TRBJ2-3,.,TGCGCCAGCAGCCGGCCCGGGGTTAGCGCAGATACGCAGTATTTT,CASSRPGVSADTQYF
.,TRBV10-3,TRBJ2-1,TRBD2,TGTGCCATCAGTGAGACTCTCCGGGAGGGAGCCAATGAGCAGTTCTTC,CAISETLREGANEQFF
.,TRBV2,TRBJ1-2,.,TGTGCCAGCAGTGAAGGCAGGGTCTCGGTCTATGGCTACACCTTC,CASSEGRVSVYGYTF
once,TRBV24-1,TRBJ1-5,.,TGTGCCACCAGTGATCGCAGGGGTGGCAATCAGCCCCAGCATTTT,CATSDRRGGNQPQHF
.,TRBV28,TRBJ1-5,.,TGTGCCAGCAGTTCTCCGGCGGCGAATCAGCCCCAGCATTTT,CASSSPAANQPQHF
.,TRBV5-1,TRBJ1-5,.,TGCGCCAGCAGCCCCGACGGACAGAACAATCAGCCCCAGCATTTT,CASSPDGQNNQPQHF
few,TRBV7-3,TRBJ1-1,.,TGTGCCAGCAGCTCTTCTACCGCGACAGTCACTGAAGCTTTCTTT,CASSSSTATVTEAFF
.,TRBV28,TRBJ1-4,.,TGTGCCAGCAGTTTCGTGGGAGGGGCTAATGAAAAACTGTTTTTT,CASSFVGGANEKLFF
.,TRBV19,TRBJ1-1,.,TGTGCCAGTAGTTCCCCGGGGAGGAACACTGAAGCTTTCTTT,CASSSPGRNTEAFF
.,TRBV7-9,TRBJ2-5,TRBD2,TGTGCCAGCAGCTCCCGGACTAGCGCGAAACAAGAGACCCAGTACTTC,CASSSRTSAKQETQYF
.,TRBV5-1,TRBJ2-5,.,TGCGCCAGTCGGGACTTCCCTTACCAGGAGACCCAGTACTTC,CASRDFPYQETQYF
.,TRBV7-2,TRBJ1-1,.,TGTGCCAGCAGCTTGGGCGGGACGGTTTATGAAGCTTTCTTT,CASSLGGTVYEAFF
.,TRBV19,TRBJ2-1,TRBD1,TGTGCCAGTCACATACAGGGGGGTTCCTACAATGAGCAGTTCTTC,CASHIQGGSYNEQFF
.,TRBV25-1,TRBJ2-1,.,TGTGCCAGCAGTGAATCTGGAGGGAGGAGCAATGAGCAGTTCTTC,CASSESGGRSNEQFF
.,TRBV7-2,TRBJ1-1,.,TGTGCCAGCAGCTTAGCCCCGGGGGGGGGAACTGAAGCTTTCTTT,CASSLAPGGGTEAFF
.,TRBV5-1,TRBJ2-1,.,TGCGCCAGCAGCTTACAGGGTGAGCTACATGAGCAGTTCTTC,CASSLQGELHEQFF
.,TRBV5-1,TRBJ2-1,TRBD2,TGCGCCAGCAGGGTACTAGCGGGAGGTTACAATGAGCAGTTCTTC,CASRVLAGGYNEQFF
.,TRBV7-3,TRBJ2-3,.,TGTGCCAGCAGCTTAAGCGGGAGCACAGATACGCAGTATTTT,CASSLSGSTDTQYF
.,TRBV4-1,TRBJ1-3,TRBD1,TGCGCCAGCAGCCAAGCCCGCTTTTGGGGACAGGGAACGGGAAACACCATATATTTT,CASSQARFWGQGTGNTIYF
.,TRBV7-2,TRBJ1-2,.,TGTGCCAGCAGCTCTAAAGGGGGTTATGGCTACACCTTC,CASSSKGGYGYTF
.,TRBV6-5,TRBJ1-6,.,TGTGCCAGCAGTCAGACAGTGGCCTATAATTCACCCCTCCACTTT,CASSQTVAYNSPLHF
.,TRBV7-8,TRBJ2-1,TRBD2,TGTGCCAGCAGCCCCCCGGGACTAGCGGGGTCCTACAATGAGCAGTTCTTC,CASSPPGLAGSYNEQFF
.,TRBV6-5,TRBJ1-4,TRBD1,TGTGCCAGCAGTCCAGGGGGCTCTAATGAAAAACTGTTTTTT,CASSPGGSNEKLFF
.,TRBV7-2,TRBJ1-5,.,TGTGCCAGCAGCTCCGTATCGCAGCCCCAGCATTTT,CASSSVSQPQHF
.,TRBV2,TRBJ1-1,.,TGTGCCAGCAGTATACGTGGAGGGCTGAACACTGAAGCTTTCTTT,CASSIRGGLNTEAFF
.,TRBV28,TRBJ1-1,.,TGTGCCAGCAGTTTTCGCACTGAAGCTTTCTTT,CASSFRTEAFF
.,TRBV18,TRBJ1-3,.,TGTGCCAGCTCACCTGCGGCGGAGAGCTCTGGAAACACCATATATTTT,CASSPAAESSGNTIYF
.,TRBV3-1/TRBV3-2,TRBJ1-2,TRBD1,TGTGCCAGCAGCCAAGGAGTGGCAGGGGGCGGAATATTAAATGGCTACACCTTC,CASSQGVAGGGILNGYTF
.,TRBV28,TRBJ1-2,.,TGTGCCAGCAGTTTGGGGAGGGGTTATGGCTACACCTTC,CASSLGRGYGYTF
.,TRBV6-1,TRBJ2-3,TRBD1,TGTGCCAGCAGTGAACTTCTTAGGGCAGGGGGTGTGGCAGATACGCAGTATTTT,CASSELLRAGGVADTQYF
.,TRBV7-9,TRBJ2-2,TRBD2,TGTGCCAGCAGCTTAGCCGGCGGGGGAGGTACCGGGGAGCTGTTTTTT,CASSLAGGGGTGELFF
.,TRBV11-2,TRBJ2-3,.,TGTGCCAGCAGCTTCTCCCAGTCAGATACGCAGTATTTT,CASSFSQSDTQYF
.,TRBV28,TRBJ2-5,TRBD2,TGTGCCAGCAGGCCCGGGGGGGCTGTAGAGACCCAGTACTTC,CASRPGGAVETQYF
.,TRBV18,TRBJ2-2,TRBD2,TGTGCCAGCTCACCTCCGGGACTAGCGGGAGCCGGGGAGCTGTTTTTT,CASSPPGLAGAGELFF
few,TRBV7-6,TRBJ2-1,.,TGTGCCAGCAGCTTACGATCTAGGCTGGCAAGCTCCTACAATGAGCAGTTCTTC,CASSLRSRLASSYNEQFF
.,TRBV7-8,TRBJ1-5,.,TGTGCCAGCAGCTCACCGCGAACAGGGTGGGATCAGCCCCAGCATTTT,CASSSPRTGWDQPQHF
.,TRBV5-1,TRBJ1-1,.,TGCGCCAGCAGCCCGGCCGGGAACATGAACACTGAAGCTTTCTTT,CASSPAGNMNTEAFF
few,TRBV7-8,TRBJ2-1,TRBD2,TGTGCCAGCAGCTTAGTAGCGGGAGGGAAGGAGCAGTTCTTC,CASSLVAGGKEQFF
.,TRBV15,TRBJ1-6,TRBD1,TGTGCCACCAGCAGAGATGAGGGGGCGATTGGTTCACCCCTCCACTTT,CATSRDEGAIGSPLHF
.,TRBV29-1,TRBJ2-5,.,TGCAGCGTTGATTTGGGCCCCGAGACCCAGTACTTC,CSVDLGPETQYF
.,TRBV9,TRBJ2-1,.,TGTGCCAGCAGCGTAGAAGTCATCTCCGAGGGGCAGTTCTTC,CASSVEVISEGQFF
.,TRBV7-6,TRBJ2-5,.,TGTGCCAGCAGCTTACATGGCGAGACCCAGTACTTC,CASSLHGETQYF
.,TRBV2,TRBJ2-2,TRBD1,TGTGCCAGCAGGAGACAGGGGCCGAACACCGGGGGGCTGTTTTTT,CASRRQGPNTGGLFF
.,TRBV28,TRBJ1-1,.,TGTGCCAGCAGTCCCCCGGCAGGGAATGGGTATGACACTGAAGCTTTCTTT,CASSPPAGNGYDTEAFF
.,TRBV6-6,TRBJ1-2,TRBD1,TGTGCCAGCAGTCCGACAGGGAGCCAAATCTTTGGCTACACCTTC,CASSPTGSQIFGYTF
.,TRBV30,TRBJ2-1,TRBD2,TGCGCCTGGAGTGTACAAAGGGGCCTAGCGGGCCGCTACAATGAGCAGTTCTTC,CAWSVQRGLAGRYNEQFF
.,TRBV5-1,TRBJ2-6,TRBD2,TGCGCCAGCAGATCTGCGGGACTAGCGGGGGGCCGGGGGGCCAACGTCCTGACTTTC,CASRSAGLAGGRGANVLTF
.,TRBV27,TRBJ2-3,.,TGTGCCAGCAGTAGGGCGGGTCACACAGATACGCAGTATTTT,CASSRAGHTDTQYF